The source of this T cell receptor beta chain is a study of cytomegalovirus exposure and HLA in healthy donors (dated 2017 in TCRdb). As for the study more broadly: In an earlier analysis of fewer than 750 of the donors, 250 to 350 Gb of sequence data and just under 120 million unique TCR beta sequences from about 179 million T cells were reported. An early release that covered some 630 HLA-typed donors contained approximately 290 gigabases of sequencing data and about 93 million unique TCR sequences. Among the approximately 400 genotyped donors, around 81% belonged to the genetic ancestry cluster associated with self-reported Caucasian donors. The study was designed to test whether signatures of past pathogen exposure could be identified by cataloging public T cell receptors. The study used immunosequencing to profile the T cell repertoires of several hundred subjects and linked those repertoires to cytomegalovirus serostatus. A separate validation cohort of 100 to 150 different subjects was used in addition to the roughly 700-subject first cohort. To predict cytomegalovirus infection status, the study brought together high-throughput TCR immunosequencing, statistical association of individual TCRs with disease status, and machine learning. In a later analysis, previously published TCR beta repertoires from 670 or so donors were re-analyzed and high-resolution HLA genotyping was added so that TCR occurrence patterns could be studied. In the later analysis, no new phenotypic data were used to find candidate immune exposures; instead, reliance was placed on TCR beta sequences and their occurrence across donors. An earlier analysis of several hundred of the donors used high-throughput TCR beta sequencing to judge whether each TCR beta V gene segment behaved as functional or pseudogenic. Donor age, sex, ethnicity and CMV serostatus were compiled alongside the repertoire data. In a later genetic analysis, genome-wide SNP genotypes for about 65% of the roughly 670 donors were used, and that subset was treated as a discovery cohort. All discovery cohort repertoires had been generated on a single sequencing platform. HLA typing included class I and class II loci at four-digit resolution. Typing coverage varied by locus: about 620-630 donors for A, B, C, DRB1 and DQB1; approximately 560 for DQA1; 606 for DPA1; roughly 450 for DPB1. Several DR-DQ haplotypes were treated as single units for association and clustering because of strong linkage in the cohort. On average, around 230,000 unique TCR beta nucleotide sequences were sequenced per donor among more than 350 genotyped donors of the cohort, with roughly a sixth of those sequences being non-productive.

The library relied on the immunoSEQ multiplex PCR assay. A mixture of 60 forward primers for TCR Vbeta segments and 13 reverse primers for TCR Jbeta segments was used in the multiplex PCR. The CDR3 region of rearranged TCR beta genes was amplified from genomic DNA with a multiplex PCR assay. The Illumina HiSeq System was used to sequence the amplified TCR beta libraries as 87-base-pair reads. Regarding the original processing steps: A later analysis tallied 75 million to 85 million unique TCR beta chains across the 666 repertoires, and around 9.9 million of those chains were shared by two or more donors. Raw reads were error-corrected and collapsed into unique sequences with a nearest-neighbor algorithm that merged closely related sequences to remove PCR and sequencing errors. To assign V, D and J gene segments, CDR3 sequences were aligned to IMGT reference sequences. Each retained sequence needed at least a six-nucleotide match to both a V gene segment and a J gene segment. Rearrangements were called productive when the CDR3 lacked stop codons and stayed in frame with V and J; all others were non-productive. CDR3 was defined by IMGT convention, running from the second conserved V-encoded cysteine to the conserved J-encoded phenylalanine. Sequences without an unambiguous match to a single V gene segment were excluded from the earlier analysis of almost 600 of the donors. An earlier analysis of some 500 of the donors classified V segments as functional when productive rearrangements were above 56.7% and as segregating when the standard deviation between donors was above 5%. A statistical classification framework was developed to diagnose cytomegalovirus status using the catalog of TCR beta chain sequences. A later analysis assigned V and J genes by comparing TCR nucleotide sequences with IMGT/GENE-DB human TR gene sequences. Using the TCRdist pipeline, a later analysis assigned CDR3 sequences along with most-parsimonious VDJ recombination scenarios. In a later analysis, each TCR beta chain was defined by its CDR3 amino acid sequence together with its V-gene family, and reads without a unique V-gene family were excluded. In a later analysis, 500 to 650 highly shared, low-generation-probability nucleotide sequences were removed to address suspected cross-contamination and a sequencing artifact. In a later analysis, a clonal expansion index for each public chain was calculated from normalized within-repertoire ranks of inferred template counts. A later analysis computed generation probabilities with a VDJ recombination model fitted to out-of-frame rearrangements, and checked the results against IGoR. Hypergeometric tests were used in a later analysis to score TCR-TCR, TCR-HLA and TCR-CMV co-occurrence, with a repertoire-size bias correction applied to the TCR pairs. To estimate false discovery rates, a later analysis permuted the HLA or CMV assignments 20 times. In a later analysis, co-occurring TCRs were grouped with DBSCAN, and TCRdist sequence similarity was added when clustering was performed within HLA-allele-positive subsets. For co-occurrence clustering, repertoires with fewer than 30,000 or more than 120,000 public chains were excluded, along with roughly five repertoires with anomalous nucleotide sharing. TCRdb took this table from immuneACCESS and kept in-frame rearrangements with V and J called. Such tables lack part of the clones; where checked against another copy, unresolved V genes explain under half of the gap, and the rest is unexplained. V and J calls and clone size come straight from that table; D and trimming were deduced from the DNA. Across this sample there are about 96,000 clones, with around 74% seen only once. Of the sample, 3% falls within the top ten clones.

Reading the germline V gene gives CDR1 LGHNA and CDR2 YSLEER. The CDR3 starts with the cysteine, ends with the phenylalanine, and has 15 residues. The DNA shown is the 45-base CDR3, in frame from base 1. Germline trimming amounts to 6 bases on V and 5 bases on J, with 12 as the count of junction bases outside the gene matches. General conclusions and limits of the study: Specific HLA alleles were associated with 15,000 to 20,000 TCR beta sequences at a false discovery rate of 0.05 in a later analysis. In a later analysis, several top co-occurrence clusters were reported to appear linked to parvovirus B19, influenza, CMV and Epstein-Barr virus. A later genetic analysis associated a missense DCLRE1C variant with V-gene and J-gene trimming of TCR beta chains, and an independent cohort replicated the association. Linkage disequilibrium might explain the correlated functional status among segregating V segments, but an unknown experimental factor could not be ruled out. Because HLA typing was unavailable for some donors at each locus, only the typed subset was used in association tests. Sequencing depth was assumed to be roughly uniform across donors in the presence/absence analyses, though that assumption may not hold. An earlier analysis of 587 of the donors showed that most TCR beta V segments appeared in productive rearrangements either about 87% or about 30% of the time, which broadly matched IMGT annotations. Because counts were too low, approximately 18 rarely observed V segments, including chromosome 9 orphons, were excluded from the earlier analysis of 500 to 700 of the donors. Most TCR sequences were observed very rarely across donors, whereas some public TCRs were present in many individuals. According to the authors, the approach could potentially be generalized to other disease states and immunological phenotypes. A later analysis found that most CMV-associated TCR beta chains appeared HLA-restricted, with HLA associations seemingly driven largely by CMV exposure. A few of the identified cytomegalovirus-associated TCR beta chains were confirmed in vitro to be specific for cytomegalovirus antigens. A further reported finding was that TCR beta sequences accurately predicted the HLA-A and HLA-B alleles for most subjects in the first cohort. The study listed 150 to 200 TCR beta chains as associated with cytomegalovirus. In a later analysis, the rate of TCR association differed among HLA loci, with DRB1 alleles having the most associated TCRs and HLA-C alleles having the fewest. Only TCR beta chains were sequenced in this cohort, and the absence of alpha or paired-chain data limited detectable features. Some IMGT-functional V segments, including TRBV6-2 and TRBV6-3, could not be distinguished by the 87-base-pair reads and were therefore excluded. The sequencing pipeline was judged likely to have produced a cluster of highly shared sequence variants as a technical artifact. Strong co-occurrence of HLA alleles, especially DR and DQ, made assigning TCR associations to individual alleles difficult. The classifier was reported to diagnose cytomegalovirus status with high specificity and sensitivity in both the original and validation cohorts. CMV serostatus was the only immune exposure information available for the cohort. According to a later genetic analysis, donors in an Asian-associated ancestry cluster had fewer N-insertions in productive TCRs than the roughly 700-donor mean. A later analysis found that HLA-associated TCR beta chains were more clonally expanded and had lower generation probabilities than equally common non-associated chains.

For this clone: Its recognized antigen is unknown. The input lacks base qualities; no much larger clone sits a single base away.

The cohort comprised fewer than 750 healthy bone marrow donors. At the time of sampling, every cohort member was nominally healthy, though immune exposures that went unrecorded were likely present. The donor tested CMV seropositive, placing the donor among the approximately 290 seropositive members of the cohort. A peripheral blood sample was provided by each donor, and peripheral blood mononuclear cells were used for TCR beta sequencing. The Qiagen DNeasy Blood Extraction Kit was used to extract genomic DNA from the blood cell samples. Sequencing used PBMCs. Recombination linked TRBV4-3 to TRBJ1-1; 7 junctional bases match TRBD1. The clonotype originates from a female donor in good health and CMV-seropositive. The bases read TGCGCCAGCAGTTCGACCCAGGGGGTCCGTACTGAAGCTTTCTTT. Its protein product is CASSSTQGVRTEAFF.